These 15 T cell receptor beta chains came from one sample sequenced in a study of T cells in Graves' hyperthyroidism and ophthalmopathy. From RNA transcripts, TCR beta CDR3 regions were amplified. When the TCR CDR3 underwent first-round RT-PCR, the HTBI primer set was used. TCRdb reanalysed the multiplex PCR reads using MiXCR and keeps one entry per CDR3 protein. The sample includes 300,000 to 500,000 distinct CDR3 sequences, 11% to 15% seen only once; the top ten take around 28%. Sequencing input: blood. These TCRs come from a man aged 45 to 65 with Graves' ophthalmopathy.

This clonotype was detected many times. V gene TRBV3-1 combines with J gene TRBJ2-1; unclear D gene. The CDR3 is 14 amino acids. With 4 bases removed from V and 9 bases from J, the gap between germline ends came to 16 bases. The germline CDR1 and CDR2 sequences are LGHDT and YNNKEL (reference sequence). CDR3 residues: CASSPIRVGGEQFF. CDR3 coding DNA: TGTGCCAGCAGCCCCATAAGAGTTGGCGGTGAGCAGTTCTTC.

This clonotype was seen ten or more times. The chain recombines TRBV7-8 with TRBJ2-4; possibly TRBD2 for D (5 bases). Trimming shortened V by 2 bases and J by 8 bases, and 13 bases separated the two germline ends. Germline V gene sequence: CDR1 SGHVS, CDR2 FQNEAQ. CDR3 length: 14 residues. CDR3 region: CASSLRRVGDIQYF. The CDR3 coding sequence is TGTGCCAGCAGCTTAAGGCGGGTTGGGGACATTCAGTACTTC.

This clonotype was seen repeatedly, ten times or more. The J gene is TRBJ2-1, the V gene TRBV5-1; 11 bases are a match to TRBD2. The CDR3 spans 16 residues. Germline V gene data show CDR1 as SGHRS and CDR2 as YFSETQ. With V trimmed by 3 bases and J by 6 bases, 8 bases remained unmatched. The CDR3 is CASSSLTSGSGNEQFF. The CDR3 nucleotides read TGCGCCAGCAGCTCGTTAACTAGCGGGAGCGGCAATGAGCAGTTCTTC.

The gene calls are TRBV6-9 and TRBJ2-1, with D maybe TRBD2 (5 bases). Deletions cut 3 bases from V and 2 bases from J, with 8 bases between. This CDR3 has 14 amino acids. Germline loops: CDR1 MNHGY, CDR2 SVAAGI. This CDR3 reads CASSYNGAYNEQFF. The DNA of the CDR3 is TGTGCCAGCAGTTACAACGGGGCCTACAATGAGCAGTTCTTC.

This clonotype occurred many times. The gene calls are TRBV5-1 and TRBJ2-7, with D unclear. The CDR3 has 15 amino acids. The germline CDR1 and CDR2 sequences are SGHRS and YFSETQ. V was clipped by 4 bases and J by 2 bases, with 16 bases between them. The CDR3 reads CASSLATGSTYEQYF. The CDR3 DNA sequence: TGCGCCAGCAGCCTCGCGACCGGTTCCACCTACGAGCAGTACTTC.

This clonotype has only a few counts. CDR3 protein: CASSEGTPAQQYF. For the CDR3, the DNA is TGTGCCAGCAGTGAAGGGACACCCGCGCAGCAGTACTTC. J is TRBJ2-7 and V is TRBV2, with D possibly being TRBD1 (5 bases). Trimming stripped 1 base from V and 8 bases from J, with 12 bases between. This CDR3 is built from 13 residues. Germline assignment: CDR1 SNHLY and CDR2 FYNNEI. The whole variable domain, filled in from reference TRBV2 and TRBJ2-7, reads EPEVTQTPSHQVTQMGQEVILRCVPISNHLYFYWYRQILGQKVEFLVSFYNNEISEKSEIFDDQFSVERPDGSNFTLKIRSTKLEDSAMYFCASSEGTPAQQYFGPGTRLTVT.

This clonotype has just a few counts. This chain joins TRBV2 and TRBJ2-5; TRBD1 matches at 9 bases. This CDR3 has 14 residues. CDR1 and CDR2 (germline): SNHLY, FYNNEI. V gave up 8 bases and J gave up 3 bases; unmatched junction bases: 7. CDR3 DNA: TGTGCCAGCTGGGGACAGGGTCGGGAAGAGACCCAGTACTTC. Encoded protein: CASWGQGREETQYF. The full variable domain, in which reference TRBV2 and TRBJ2-5 provide the parts outside the CDR3, is EPEVTQTPSHQVTQMGQEVILRCVPISNHLYFYWYRQILGQKVEFLVSFYNNEISEKSEIFDDQFSVERPDGSNFTLKIRSTKLEDSAMYFCASWGQGREETQYFGPGTRLLVL.

This clonotype occurred a few times. The chain combines TRBV20-1 with TRBJ2-1; the match to TRBD1 covers 9 bases. The ends lost 3 bases at V and 9 bases at J; junction bases unmatched: 9. There are 14 residues in the CDR3. Germline V CDR1 and CDR2: DFQATT, SNEGSKA (reference sequence). The CDR3 sequence is CSARAGTGSREQFF. The CDR3 DNA follows: TGCAGTGCTAGGGCCGGGACAGGGTCTCGTGAGCAGTTCTTC.

The table lists this clonotype with many counts. This chain connects TRBV28 to TRBJ2-7; 10 nucleotides align to TRBD1. The germline V gene has CDR1 MDHEN and CDR2 SYDVKM. J gave up 7 bases and V 6 bases, and 12 bases lay outside the gene matches. This CDR3 is 15 amino acids long. The DNA of the CDR3 is TGTGCCAGCAGCCCACCGGGACAGGGGAACGGGGAGCAGTACTTC. Translating it yields CASSPPGQGNGEQYF.

The chain joins TRBV9 to TRBJ1-1; D unresolved. The CDR3 runs to 14 residues. Germline V gives CDR1 SGDLS, CDR2 YYNGEE. V lost 2 bases to trimming and J lost 6 bases, with 14 bases between them. The CDR3, as DNA: TGTGCCAGCAGCGTTGGAGGACCCACCGCTGAAGCTTTCTTT. It specifies CASSVGGPTAEAFF.

This clonotype was seen ten or more times. The gene calls are TRBV5-5 and TRBJ1-5; TRBD1 is a possible D gene (5 bases). The length of the CDR3 is 15 residues. V gave up 0 bases and J gave up 5 bases, with 12 bases separating them. The V gene's germline CDR1 is SGHKS and CDR2 YYEKEE (reference sequence). CDR3 coding DNA: TGTGCCAGCAGCTTGGTTGGGACCCGGGATCAGCCCCAGCATTTT. Translation gives CASSLVGTRDQPQHF.

This clonotype was seen at least ten times. The gene calls are TRBV5-6 and TRBJ2-5, with D possibly matching TRBD2 (5 bases). The CDR3 extends over 15 amino acids. The germline gives CDR1 SGHDT, CDR2 YYEEEE. V lost 2 bases, J lost 4 bases, and 15 bases lay in between. The CDR3 sequence: CASSFMTNVRETQYF. The CDR3 region has the DNA TGTGCCAGCAGCTTCATGACTAACGTCCGAGAGACCCAGTACTTC. Looking up the rest from reference TRBV5-6 and TRBJ2-5 gives the full variable domain: DAGVTQSPTHLIKTRGQQVTLRCSPKSGHDTVSWYQQALGQGPQFIFQYYEEEERQRGNFPDRFSGHQFPNYSSELNVNALLLGDSALYLCASSFMTNVRETQYFGPGTRLLVL.

This clonotype was recorded many times. The chain links TRBV18 to TRBJ2-1; D gene ambiguous. V lost 0 bases to trimming and J lost 5 bases, with 5 bases between them. In germline, CDR1 is KGHSH, CDR2 LQKENI. There are 13 residues in the CDR3. The CDR3 DNA is TGTGCCAGCTCACCACCAATTGACAATGAGCAGTTCTTC. Its protein product is CASSPPIDNEQFF. The full variable domain, in which reference TRBV18 and TRBJ2-1 provide the parts outside the CDR3, is NAGVMQNPRHLVRRRGQEARLRCSPMKGHSHVYWYRQLPEEGLKFMVYLQKENIIDESGMPKERFSAEFPKEGPSILRIQQVVRGDSAAYFCASSPPIDNEQFFGPGTRLTVL.

This clonotype was seen at least ten times. The chain has TRBV29-1 and TRBJ1-1; no reliable D call. V was trimmed by 2 bases and J by 1 base, leaving 8 bases between them. Germline V gives CDR1 SQVTM, CDR2 ANQGSEA. The CDR3 runs 13 residues. The CDR3 bases are TGCAGCGTTGAAAAGACGGCGAACACTGAAGCTTTCTTT. Its translation: CSVEKTANTEAFF.

This clonotype was counted many times. The chain links TRBV2 to TRBJ1-4; D uncertain. The CDR3 has 14 amino acids. V was shortened by 2 bases and J by 5 bases, with 9 bases between the two germline ends. Germline V gives CDR1 SNHLY, CDR2 FYNNEI. CDR3 nucleotide sequence: TGTGCCAGCAGTGAATACCGAACGAATGAAAAACTGTTTTTT. It specifies CASSEYRTNEKLFF.